Sequencing of this T cell receptor beta chain was carried out in a study of cytomegalovirus exposure and HLA in healthy donors. Researchers ran the PCR with 60 Vbeta and 13 Jbeta primers. The data were produced by immunoSEQ multiplex PCR, yet TCRdb's version contains in-frame clones alone and is incomplete. The sample contains around 21,000 clones, around 82% of which appear only once. Findings and caveats of the study: In a later analysis, V- and J-gene trimming of beta chains associated with a DCLRE1C missense variant, replicated independently.

All the people who gave samples were healthy bone marrow donors. Notes on this clone: Its target is not known.

Sequences were obtained from PBMCs. The TCR sequence derives from a man aged 55 to 70 in good health and CMV-seronegative.

The CDR3 reads CASSLVAGRTEAFF. The CDR3 DNA follows: TGTGCCAGCAGCTTAGTGGCAGGAAGGACTGAAGCTTTCTTT. The chain links TRBV7-2 to TRBJ1-1; no clear D gene. The V end lost 1 base, the J end lost 5 bases, and 11 bases lay between the germline ends. This CDR3 region has 14 residues. Germline V CDR1 and CDR2: SGHTA, FQGNSA.